A single TCR beta chain is shown here with its context. Its antigen is still unknown. The CDR3 spans 13 residues. CDR1 is SGHAT and CDR2 is FQNNGV in the germline V gene. V gave up 1 base and J gave up 6 bases, with 10 bases separating them. The entry originates in a study of T cell responses to AZD1222 COVID-19 vaccine. General study points: It should be noted that donors were predominantly white British and more often female, and clonal diversity was possibly underestimated.

Libraries were prepared by immunoSEQ multiplex PCR; TCRdb keeps only in-frame clonotypes and omits some of them. The sample has more than 120,000 clones; about nine tenths are singletons. The clonotype originates from an adult who received the AZD1222 COVID-19 vaccine. The genes are TRBV11-2 and TRBJ2-7; D remains unclear. Sequencing used peripheral blood, obtained 28 days after the second AZD1222 dose. The chain's CDR3 is CASSLVHEREQYF. In DNA form, the CDR3 reads TGTGCCAGCAGCTTAGTGCACGAGCGCGAGCAGTACTTC.